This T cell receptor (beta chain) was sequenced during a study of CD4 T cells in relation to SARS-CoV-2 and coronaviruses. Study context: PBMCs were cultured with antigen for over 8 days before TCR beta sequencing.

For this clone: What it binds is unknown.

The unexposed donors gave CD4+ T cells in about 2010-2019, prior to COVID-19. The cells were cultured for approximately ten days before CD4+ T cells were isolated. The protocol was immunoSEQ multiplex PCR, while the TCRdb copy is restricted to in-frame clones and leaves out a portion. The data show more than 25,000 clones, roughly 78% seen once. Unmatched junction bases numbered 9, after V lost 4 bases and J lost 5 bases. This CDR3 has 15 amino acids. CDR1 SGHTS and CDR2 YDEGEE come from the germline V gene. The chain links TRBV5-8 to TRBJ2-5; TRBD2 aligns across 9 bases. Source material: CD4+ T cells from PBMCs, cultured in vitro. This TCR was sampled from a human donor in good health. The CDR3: CASSTHSGGRETQYF. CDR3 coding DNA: TGTGCCAGCAGCACCCATAGCGGGGGTCGGGAGACCCAGTACTTC.